A selection of T cell receptor beta chains follows, all from one sample in a study of naive and memory T cell subsets. TCRdb called the UMI-ligation and nested PCR reads again in MiXCR, with one record for every CDR3 protein. The sample carries about 90,000 distinct CDR3 sequences, 7% to 8% recorded once. The sequenced sample consisted of central memory CD4+ T cells from blood. All receptors come from a human donor in good health. CDR3s include the opening cysteine and the closing phenylalanine or tryptophan. The D gene is left open where the match is weak. Clone size is shown for a subset of rows, as once, few, many or a class of expanded clone.

d_call | j_call | v_call | clone_size | cdr3_aa | cdr3_nt
NA | TRBJ2-2 | TRBV20-1 | few | CSARATVTTGELFF | TGCAGTGCTAGAGCCACGGTCACCACCGGGGAGCTGTTTTTT
NA | TRBJ2-7 | TRBV11-1 | few | CASSLGLSDYEQYF | TGTGCCAGCAGCTTAGGTCTTAGCGACTACGAGCAGTACTTC
NA | TRBJ2-7 | TRBV30 | NA | CAWSGLAYEQYF | TGTGCCTGGAGTGGACTAGCCTACGAGCAGTACTTC
NA | TRBJ2-6 | TRBV7-2 | few | CASRPGGANVLTF | TGTGCCAGCAGACCCGGGGGGGCCAACGTCCTGACTTTC
NA | TRBJ2-1 | TRBV20-1 | NA | CSARTGSSSYNEQFF | TGCAGTGCTAGGACAGGTTCGAGCTCCTACAATGAGCAGTTCTTC
TRBD1 | TRBJ2-5 | TRBV24-1 | NA | CATSEGRQGQETQYF | TGTGCCACCAGTGAGGGGAGACAGGGGCAAGAGACCCAGTACTTC
NA | TRBJ1-1 | TRBV29-1 | medium-sized | CSVGHSANTEAFF | TGCAGCGTTGGGCATTCCGCGAACACTGAAGCTTTCTTT
NA | TRBJ2-7 | TRBV5-6 | few | CASSRGTRIPPYEQYF | TGTGCCAGCAGCCGAGGGACACGTATTCCCCCCTACGAGCAGTACTTC
NA | TRBJ2-4 | TRBV7-9 | NA | CASGLIEGRHVAKNIQYF | TGTGCCAGCGGGTTAATTGAGGGGCGCCACGTAGCCAAAAACATTCAGTACTTC
NA | TRBJ2-2 | TRBV18 | few | CASSPIQGNTGELFF | TGTGCCAGCTCACCAATCCAGGGGAACACCGGGGAGCTGTTTTTT
NA | TRBJ1-1 | TRBV29-1 | few | CSVERQRKAFF | TGCAGCGTTGAACGGCAGCGGAAAGCTTTCTTT
TRBD1 | TRBJ1-6 | TRBV19 | many | CASSMGTGGSRSPLHF | TGTGCCAGTAGTATGGGGACAGGGGGTTCGCGTTCACCCCTCCACTTT
TRBD2 | TRBJ2-3 | TRBV10-3 | many | CAISQGLAGVGPQYF | TGTGCCATCAGTCAAGGACTAGCGGGAGTGGGCCCGCAGTATTTT
NA | TRBJ2-7 | TRBV28 | few | CASSLRVPYEQYF | TGTGCCAGCAGTTTAAGGGTCCCCTACGAGCAGTACTTC
TRBD1 | TRBJ1-2 | TRBV10-3 | NA | CAISESATGDGYTF | TGTGCCATCAGTGAGTCCGCGACAGGGGACGGCTACACCTTC
NA | TRBJ2-1 | TRBV7-2 | many | CASSRNVRLDNEQFF | TGTGCCAGCAGCCGCAATGTAAGACTGGACAATGAGCAGTTCTTC
NA | TRBJ2-7 | TRBV20-1 | many | CSARAILSYEQYF | TGCAGTGCTCGCGCCATACTCTCCTACGAGCAGTACTTC
NA | TRBJ2-2 | TRBV11-1 | few | CASTDRFANTGELFF | TGTGCCAGCACCGATCGTTTCGCGAACACCGGGGAGCTGTTTTTT
NA | TRBJ1-1 | TRBV7-3 | few | CASSPLGGNTEAFF | TGTGCCAGCAGCCCTCTGGGCGGAAACACTGAAGCTTTCTTT
NA | TRBJ2-3 | TRBV7-3 | many | CASSSTGGGSTDTQYF | TGTGCCAGCAGCTCGACGGGGGGCGGGAGCACAGATACGCAGTATTTT
NA | TRBJ1-2 | TRBV5-1 | NA | CASSAGPQVSGGYTF | TGCGCCAGCAGCGCCGGTCCACAGGTCTCGGGGGGCTACACCTTC
TRBD1 | TRBJ1-2 | TRBV19 | few | CASSTVSVTGGIGYTF | TGTGCCAGTAGTACCGTTAGTGTGACAGGGGGCATTGGCTACACCTTC
TRBD1 | TRBJ2-7 | TRBV7-2 | many | CASSFVPRTGGEQYF | TGTGCCAGCAGCTTTGTCCCTCGGACAGGGGGCGAGCAGTACTTC
NA | TRBJ1-1 | TRBV19 | many | CASSADGHTEAFF | TGTGCCAGTAGTGCGGACGGACACACTGAAGCTTTCTTT
TRBD1 | TRBJ1-2 | TRBV4-1 | many | CASSTGTANGYTF | TGCGCCAGCAGTACTGGGACAGCGAATGGCTACACCTTC
NA | TRBJ2-5 | TRBV5-5 | few | CASSRQSAQETQYF | TGTGCCAGCAGCAGGCAGTCGGCCCAAGAGACCCAGTACTTC
TRBD1 | TRBJ1-5 | TRBV20-1 | medium-sized | CSARREPTGARDQPQHF | TGCAGTGCTAGAAGAGAACCTACAGGGGCTCGAGATCAGCCCCAGCATTTT
NA | TRBJ1-5 | TRBV5-5 | many | CASSLNAGRDNQPQHF | TGTGCCAGCAGCCTTAACGCTGGAAGAGACAATCAGCCCCAGCATTTT
NA | TRBJ1-6 | TRBV27 | many | CASSLSWERNSPLHF | TGTGCCAGCAGTTTATCGTGGGAGCGGAATTCACCCCTCCACTTT
NA | TRBJ1-4 | TRBV27 | many | CASSPRGRATNEKLFF | TGTGCCAGCAGCCCCCGGGGGAGGGCAACTAATGAAAAACTGTTTTTT
NA | TRBJ1-5 | TRBV28 | many | CASGRRAQHF | TGTGCCAGCGGCCGGAGGGCCCAGCATTTT
NA | TRBJ2-3 | TRBV14 | few | CASSLDYLSTDTQYF | TGTGCCAGCAGCCTCGACTACCTTAGCACAGATACGCAGTATTTT
NA | TRBJ1-1 | TRBV6-2/TRBV6-3 | many | CASSRNTEAFF | TGTGCCAGCAGTCGGAACACTGAAGCTTTCTTT
NA | TRBJ1-4 | TRBV20-1 | many | CSASGTGGRSGEKLFF | TGCAGTGCTAGCGGCACTGGAGGCCGCTCCGGTGAAAAACTGTTTTTT
NA | TRBJ2-7 | TRBV29-1 | many | CSVEIRGRGVAYEQYF | TGCAGCGTTGAAATTCGGGGTAGGGGGGTTGCCTACGAGCAGTACTTC
TRBD1 | TRBJ2-5 | TRBV7-7 | NA | CASSRTGRQETQYF | TGTGCCAGCAGCCGGACAGGACGACAAGAGACCCAGTACTTC
NA | TRBJ1-1 | TRBV4-2 | many | CASSQAPPRPSYWPAEAFF | TGTGCCAGCAGCCAAGCGCCCCCTAGACCCTCTTACTGGCCCGCTGAAGCTTTCTTT
NA | TRBJ2-3 | TRBV5-1 | many | CASSLGLVGTDTQYF | TGCGCCAGCAGCTTGGGCCTAGTCGGCACAGATACGCAGTATTTT
TRBD2 | TRBJ2-1 | TRBV7-8 | many | CASSLAAGSSGRYNEQFF | TGTGCCAGCAGCTTAGCGGCTGGGTCTAGCGGGAGATACAATGAGCAGTTCTTC
NA | TRBJ2-7 | TRBV2 | many | CASSATTYEQYF | TGTGCCAGCAGTGCCACTACCTACGAGCAGTACTTC
NA | TRBJ1-6 | TRBV7-2 | few | CASRQDGGSGPLHF | TGTGCCAGCAGACAAGACGGGGGCTCGGGACCCCTCCACTTT
TRBD1 | TRBJ1-2 | TRBV2 | many | CASSVDRVSSGGYTF | TGTGCCAGCAGTGTTGACAGGGTTTCTTCGGGAGGCTACACCTTC
TRBD1 | TRBJ2-7 | TRBV7-2 | many | CASSSRQGAYEQYF | TGTGCCAGCAGCTCGAGACAGGGGGCCTACGAGCAGTACTTC
TRBD2 | TRBJ2-3 | TRBV30 | NA | CASKTSGGGDTQYF | TGTGCCTCGAAGACTAGCGGGGGTGGAGATACGCAGTATTTT
NA | TRBJ1-5 | TRBV27 | many | CASSPAGNNQPQHF | TGTGCCAGCAGCCCTGCAGGGAACAATCAGCCCCAGCATTTT
NA | TRBJ1-1 | TRBV2 | many | CASSREGNTEAFF | TGTGCCAGCAGTAGGGAAGGAAACACTGAAGCTTTCTTT
TRBD2 | TRBJ2-2 | TRBV7-2 | few | CASSPSGPSTGELFF | TGTGCCAGCAGCCCTAGCGGGCCTAGCACCGGGGAGCTGTTTTTT
TRBD1 | TRBJ2-1 | TRBV20-1 | NA | CSARGGTGGHSSYNEQFF | TGCAGTGCTAGGGGCGGGACAGGGGGTCACAGCTCCTACAATGAGCAGTTCTTC
NA | TRBJ2-7 | TRBV20-1 | many | CSARGPDGQGKSYEQYF | TGCAGTGCTAGAGGACCCGACGGGCAGGGTAAATCCTACGAGCAGTACTTC
NA | TRBJ1-2 | TRBV20-1 | many | CSDAVDYGYTF | TGCAGTGATGCGGTTGACTATGGCTACACCTTC
NA | TRBJ1-4 | TRBV28 | many | CASGHRPDEKLFF | TGTGCCAGCGGACACCGGCCCGATGAAAAACTGTTTTTT
TRBD1 | TRBJ1-2 | TRBV7-2 | many | CASGGFGTAYGYTF | TGTGCCAGCGGTGGGTTTGGGACAGCCTATGGCTACACCTTC
NA | TRBJ1-1 | TRBV5-1 | NA | CASSSGNTEAFF | TGCGCCAGCAGCTCGGGGAACACTGAAGCTTTCTTT
TRBD1 | TRBJ1-2 | TRBV20-1 | NA | CSARKGTGANYGYTF | TGCAGTGCTAGAAAGGGGACAGGGGCTAACTATGGCTACACCTTC
TRBD1 | TRBJ2-5 | TRBV6-6 | many | CASMRTGRSETQYF | TGTGCCAGCATGCGGACAGGGAGGTCGGAGACCCAGTACTTC